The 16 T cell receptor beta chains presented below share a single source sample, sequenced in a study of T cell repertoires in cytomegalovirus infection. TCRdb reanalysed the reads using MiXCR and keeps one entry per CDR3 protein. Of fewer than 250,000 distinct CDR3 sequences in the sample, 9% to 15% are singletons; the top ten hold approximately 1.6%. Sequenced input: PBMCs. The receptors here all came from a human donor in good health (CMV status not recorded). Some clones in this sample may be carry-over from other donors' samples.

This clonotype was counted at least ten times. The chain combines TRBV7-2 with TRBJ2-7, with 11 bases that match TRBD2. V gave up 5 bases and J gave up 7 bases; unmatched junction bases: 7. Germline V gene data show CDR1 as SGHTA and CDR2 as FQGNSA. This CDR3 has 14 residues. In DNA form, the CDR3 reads TGTGCCAGCAGCACCCTAGCGGGAGGAGAAGAGCAGTACTTC. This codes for CASSTLAGGEEQYF. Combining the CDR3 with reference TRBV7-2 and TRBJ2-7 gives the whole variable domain GAGVSQSPSNKVTEKGKDVELRCDPISGHTALYWYRQSLGQGLEFLIYFQGNSAPDKSGLPSDRFSAERTGGSVSTLTIQRTQQEDSAVYLCASSTLAGGEEQYFGPGTRLTVT.

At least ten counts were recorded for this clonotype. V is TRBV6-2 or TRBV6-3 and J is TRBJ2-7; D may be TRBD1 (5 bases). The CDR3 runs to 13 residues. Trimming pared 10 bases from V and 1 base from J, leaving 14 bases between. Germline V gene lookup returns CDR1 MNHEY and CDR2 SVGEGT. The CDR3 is CATRPGSSYEQYF. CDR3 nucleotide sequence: TGTGCCACCCGACCAGGGTCATCCTACGAGCAGTACTTC.

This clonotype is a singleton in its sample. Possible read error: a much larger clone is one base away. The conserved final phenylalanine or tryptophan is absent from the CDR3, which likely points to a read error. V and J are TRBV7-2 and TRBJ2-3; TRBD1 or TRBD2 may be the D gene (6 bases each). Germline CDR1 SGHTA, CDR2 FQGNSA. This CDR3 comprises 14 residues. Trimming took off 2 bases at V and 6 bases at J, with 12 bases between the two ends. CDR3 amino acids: CASSLSGGRDTQYC. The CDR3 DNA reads TGTGCCAGCAGCTTATCCGGGGGCAGGGATACGCAGTATTGT.

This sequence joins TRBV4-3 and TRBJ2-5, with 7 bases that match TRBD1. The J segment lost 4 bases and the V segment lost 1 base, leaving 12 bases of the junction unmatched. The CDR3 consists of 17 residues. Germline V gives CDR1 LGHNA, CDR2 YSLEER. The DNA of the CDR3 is TGCGCCAGCAGCCAAGCACCGCAACAGGGGTATCGAGAGACCCAGTACTTC. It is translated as CASSQAPQQGYRETQYF.

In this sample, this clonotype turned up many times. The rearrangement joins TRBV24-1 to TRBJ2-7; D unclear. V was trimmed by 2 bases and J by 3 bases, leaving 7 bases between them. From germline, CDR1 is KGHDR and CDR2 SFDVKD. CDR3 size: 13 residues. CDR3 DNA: TGTGCCACCAGTGATTCTGGGTTCTACGAGCAGTACTTC. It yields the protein CATSDSGFYEQYF.

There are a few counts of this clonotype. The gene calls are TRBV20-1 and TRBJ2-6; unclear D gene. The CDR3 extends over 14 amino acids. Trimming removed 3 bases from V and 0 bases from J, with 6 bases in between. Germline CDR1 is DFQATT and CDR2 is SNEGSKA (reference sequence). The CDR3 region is CSARAGSGANVLTF. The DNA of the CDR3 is TGCAGTGCTAGGGCTGGCTCTGGGGCCAACGTCCTGACTTTC.

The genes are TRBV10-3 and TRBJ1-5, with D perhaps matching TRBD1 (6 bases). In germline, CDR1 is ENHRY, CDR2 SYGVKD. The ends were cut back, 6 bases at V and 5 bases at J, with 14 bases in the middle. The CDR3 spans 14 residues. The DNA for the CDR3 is TGTGCCATCAGGGGGGGCCCCCAGGATCAGCCCCAGCATTTT. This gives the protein CAIRGGPQDQPQHF.

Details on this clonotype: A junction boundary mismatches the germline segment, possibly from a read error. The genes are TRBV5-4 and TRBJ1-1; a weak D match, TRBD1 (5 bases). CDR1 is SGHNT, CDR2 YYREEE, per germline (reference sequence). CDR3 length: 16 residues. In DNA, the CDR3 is TGTGCCAGCAGCACCCGCCTGGGGGGAGGCTTCACTGAAGCTTTATTT. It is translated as CASSTRLGGGFTEALF.

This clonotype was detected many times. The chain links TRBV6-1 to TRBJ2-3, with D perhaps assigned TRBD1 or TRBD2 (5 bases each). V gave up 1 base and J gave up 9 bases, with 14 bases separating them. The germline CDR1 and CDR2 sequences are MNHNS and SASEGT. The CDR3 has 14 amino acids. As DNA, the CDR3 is TGTGCCAGCAGTGAAGGAGCTATCCGGGACACGCAGTATTTT. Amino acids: CASSEGAIRDTQYF.

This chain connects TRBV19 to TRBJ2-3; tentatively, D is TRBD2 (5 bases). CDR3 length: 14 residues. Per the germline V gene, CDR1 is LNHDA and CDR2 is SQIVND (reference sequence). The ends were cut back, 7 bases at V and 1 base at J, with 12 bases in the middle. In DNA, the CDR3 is TGTGCCAGTAAATTTGGAGGAGGCACAGATACGCAGTATTTT. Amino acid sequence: CASKFGGGTDTQYF.

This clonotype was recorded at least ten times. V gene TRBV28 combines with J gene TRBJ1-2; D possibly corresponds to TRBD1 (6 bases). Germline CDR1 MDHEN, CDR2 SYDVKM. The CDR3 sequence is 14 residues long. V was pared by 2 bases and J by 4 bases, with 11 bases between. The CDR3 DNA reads TGTGCCAGCAGTTTAATTCAGGGGATCTATGGCTACACCTTC. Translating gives CASSLIQGIYGYTF.

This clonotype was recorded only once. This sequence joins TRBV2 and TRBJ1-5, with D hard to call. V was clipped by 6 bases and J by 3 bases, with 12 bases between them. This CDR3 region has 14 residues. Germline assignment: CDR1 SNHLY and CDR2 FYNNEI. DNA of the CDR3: TGTGCCAGCAGCGTGGACGGATTCAATCAGCCCCAGCATTTT. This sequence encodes CASSVDGFNQPQHF.

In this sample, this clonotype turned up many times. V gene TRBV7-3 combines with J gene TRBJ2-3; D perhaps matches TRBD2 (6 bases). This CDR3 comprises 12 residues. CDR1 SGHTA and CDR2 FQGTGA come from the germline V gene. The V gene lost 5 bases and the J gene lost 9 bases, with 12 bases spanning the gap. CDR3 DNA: TGTGCCAGCAGCCAAGTCGGGGGAACGCAGTATTTT. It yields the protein CASSQVGGTQYF.

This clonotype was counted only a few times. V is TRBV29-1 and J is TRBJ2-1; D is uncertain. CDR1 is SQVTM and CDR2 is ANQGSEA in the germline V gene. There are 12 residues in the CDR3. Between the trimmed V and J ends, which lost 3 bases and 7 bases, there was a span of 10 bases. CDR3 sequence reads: CSVDRSQNEQFF. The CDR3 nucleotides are TGCAGCGTTGACCGCTCCCAGAATGAGCAGTTCTTC.

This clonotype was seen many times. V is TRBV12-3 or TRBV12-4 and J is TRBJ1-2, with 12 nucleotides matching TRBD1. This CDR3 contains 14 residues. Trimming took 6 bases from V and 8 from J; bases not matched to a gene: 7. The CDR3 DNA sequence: TGTGCCAGCAGCCGGGGACAGGGGGCGTTCGGCTACACCTTC. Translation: CASSRGQGAFGYTF.

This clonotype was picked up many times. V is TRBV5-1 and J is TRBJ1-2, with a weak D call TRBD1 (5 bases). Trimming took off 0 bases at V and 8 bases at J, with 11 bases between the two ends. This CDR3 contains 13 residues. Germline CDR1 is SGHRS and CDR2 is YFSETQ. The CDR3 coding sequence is TGCGCCAGCAGCTTGGTAGGGGCAGACGGCTACACCTTC. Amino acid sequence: CASSLVGADGYTF.